This entry features one TCR beta chain sequence. Its antigen is not known. Every patient relapsed after autologous stem cell transplantation, and brentuximab vedotin exposure varied. The repertoire was sequenced with immunoSEQ multiplex PCR; TCRdb's copy has only in-frame clones and lacks some. The table shows 35,000 to 45,000 clones, with 60% to 75% occurring only once. This record belongs to a study of PD-1 blockade in classical Hodgkin lymphoma. As for the study in general: Every 2 weeks, patients had 3 mg/kg nivolumab intravenously.

Trimming stripped 4 bases from V and 6 bases from J, with 9 bases between. The CDR3 spans 13 residues. The V gene's germline CDR1 is SGHTA and CDR2 FQGNSA. Overall study results and limits: Newly diagnosed patients had diversity similar to the baseline diversity of complete responders. Sources of repertoire differences remain undefined, possibly disease activity or prior therapy.

The sample in question was peripheral blood mononuclear cells (PBMCs), obtained at baseline. V gene TRBV7-2 combines with J gene TRBJ1-4, with no clear D. The sequence came from a human donor with classical Hodgkin lymphoma. The CDR3 region is CASSSGGYEKLFF. The CDR3 region has the DNA TGTGCCAGCAGCTCAGGAGGATATGAAAAACTGTTTTTT.